The 9 T cell receptor beta chains below were found in one sample sequenced in a study of T cells after yellow fever vaccination. TCRdb re-analysed the 5' RACE reads in MiXCR, keeping a single row per CDR3 protein. Of 500,000 to 650,000 distinct CDR3 sequences detected, 10% to 15% appear once; the ten largest clones hold approximately 15%. The sample was PBMCs, taken on the day of the yellow fever booster vaccination. These receptors were taken from a man aged 25 to 40 who received the YFV17D yellow fever vaccine.

The sample holds a few counts of this clonotype. The chain links TRBV6-1 to TRBJ1-1, with a weak D call TRBD1 (6 bases). The V gene's germline CDR1 is MNHNS and CDR2 SASEGT. CDR3 length: 13 amino acids. V shed 8 bases and J shed 3 bases, with 13 bases lying between them. CDR3 residues: CASGGQTYTEAFF. CDR3 sequence (DNA): TGTGCCAGCGGAGGACAGACTTACACTGAAGCTTTCTTT.

The sample holds many counts of this clonotype. CDR3 residues: CASSLSGGSFNEQFF. CDR3 bases: TGTGCCAGCAGTTTATCAGGCGGGAGCTTCAATGAGCAGTTCTTC. The genes are TRBV27 and TRBJ2-1; 7 nucleotides align to TRBD2. The V gene's germline CDR1 is MNHEY and CDR2 SMNVEV (reference sequence). The CDR3 runs to 15 residues. The trim removed 0 bases at V and 6 bases at J, leaving 5 bases unmatched.

The chain joins TRBV5-1 to TRBJ2-7; 7 bases are shared with TRBD1. V lost 4 bases to trimming and J lost 6 bases; unmatched junction nucleotides: 10. Germline assignment: CDR1 SGHRS and CDR2 YFSETQ. This CDR3 is built from 14 residues. The chain's CDR3 is CASSLTGDGAEQYF. The CDR3 DNA is TGCGCCAGCAGCCTAACAGGGGACGGAGCCGAGCAGTACTTC.

This clonotype was counted between two and nine times. V is TRBV3-1 and J is TRBJ1-1; D gene uncertain. This CDR3 comprises 13 residues. Germline CDR1 and CDR2: LGHDT and YNNKEL (reference sequence). V was clipped by 3 bases and J by 4 bases, with 9 bases between them. In nucleotides, the CDR3 is TGTGCCAGCAGCCACCCGGCCGGCACTGAAGCTTTCTTT. It encodes CASSHPAGTEAFF.

This chain connects TRBV2 to TRBJ2-5, with D maybe TRBD1 (5 bases). Germline CDR1 SNHLY, CDR2 FYNNEI. This CDR3 has 14 amino acids. The ends were cut back, 5 bases at V and 0 bases at J, with 10 bases in the middle. The CDR3, as DNA: TGTGCCAGCAGTTTTGACAGAAACCAAGAGACCCAGTACTTC. Translating gives CASSFDRNQETQYF.

The rearrangement links TRBV18 to TRBJ2-1, with a tentative D call TRBD1 (5 bases). Per germline, CDR1 KGHSH and CDR2 LQKENI. Trimming stripped 3 bases from V and 0 bases from J, with 15 bases between. This CDR3 is built from 17 residues. The CDR3 region has the DNA TGTGCCAGCTCACCGCCTCAGGGCCAGAGCTCCTACAATGAGCAGTTCTTC. Residues: CASSPPQGQSSYNEQFF.

This clonotype was observed at least ten times. CDR3 residues: CSASVSGTGEQYF. CDR3 bases: TGCAGTGCTAGTGTAAGCGGGACCGGCGAGCAGTACTTC. The chain links TRBV20-1 to TRBJ2-7; 7 bases map to TRBD2. Germline V gives CDR1 DFQATT, CDR2 SNEGSKA (reference sequence). Germline trimming cut 3 bases from V and 6 bases from J; bases unmatched to any gene: 8. CDR3 length: 13 amino acids.

The CDR3 nucleotides are TGTGCCAGCAGCCCACAACTAGCGGTAAATGAGCAGTTCTTC. Its protein product is CASSPQLAVNEQFF. The rearrangement links TRBV9 to TRBJ2-1; 8 bases align to TRBD2. Germline CDR1 reads SGDLS; CDR2 reads YYNGEE. CDR3 length: 14 residues. V lost 4 bases, J lost 7 bases, and 7 bases stayed unmatched. The variable domain in full, completed from reference TRBV9 and TRBJ2-1, reads DSGVTQTPKHLITATGQRVTLRCSPRSGDLSVYWYQQSLDQGLQFLIQYYNGEERAKGNILERFSAQQFPDLHSELNLSSLELGDSALYFCASSPQLAVNEQFFGPGTRLTVL.

This chain joins TRBV20-1 and TRBJ2-2; D is unclear. The CDR3 has 13 residues. V lost 3 bases and J lost 4, with 9 bases in between. The germline CDR1 and CDR2 sequences are DFQATT and SNEGSKA (reference sequence). The CDR3 sequence: CSASKTTTGELFF. CDR3 DNA: TGCAGTGCTAGTAAGACCACCACCGGGGAGCTGTTTTTT.